Listed below are T cell receptor beta chains from one sample, sequenced in a study of T cell repertoires in ileal Crohn's disease. Data came from immunoSEQ multiplex PCR; TCRdb stores just in-frame clones and leaves some out. Of under 2,500 clones listed, about 90% are singletons. The sequenced material came from ileal tissue. The receptors derive from an adult with Crohn's disease. Each CDR3 is given with its conserved first and last residue. Fields, in order: CDR3 length, J gene, V gene, clone size, D gene, CDR3 protein, CDR3 DNA. The D gene is left open where the match is weak. Size is omitted from some rows. Given values are once, few, many or a class for expanded clones.

15	TRBJ1-1	TRBV9	once	TRBD1	CASSLATGKNTEAFF	TGTGCCAGCAGCCTAGCGACAGGGAAGAACACTGAAGCTTTCTTT
16	TRBJ2-1	TRBV18	.	TRBD2	CASSRRLAGGLDEQFF	TGTGCCAGCTCACGCCGACTAGCGGGGGGGCTCGATGAGCAGTTCTTC
16	TRBJ1-1	TRBV7-9	.	TRBD1	CASSLYQGQGNTEAFF	TGTGCCAGCAGCTTATATCAGGGACAGGGAAACACTGAAGCTTTCTTT
17	TRBJ1-4	TRBV9	.	.	CASSPPSAGRTNEKLFF	TGTGCCAGCAGCCCCCCCTCCGCAGGGCGGACTAATGAAAAACTGTTTTTT
13	TRBJ1-4	TRBV19	once	.	CASSKTGNEKLFF	TGTGCCAGTAGTAAGACGGGTAATGAAAAACTGTTTTTT
13	TRBJ1-2	TRBV18	.	.	CASSLTEIYGYTF	TGTGCCAGCTCCCTTACAGAGATCTATGGCTACACCTTC
15	TRBJ1-4	TRBV6-6	.	TRBD1	CASRGTGQALGKLFF	TGTGCCAGCAGGGGAACGGGACAGGCGTTGGGAAAACTGTTTTTT
14	TRBJ2-7	TRBV18	once	.	CASSPSGAAGEQYF	TGTGCCAGTTCACCGTCAGGGGCCGCTGGCGAGCAGTACTTC
14	TRBJ1-1	TRBV18	.	.	CASSTTGGRTEAFF	TGTGCCAGCTCAACTACAGGTGGGAGGACTGAAGCTTTCTTT